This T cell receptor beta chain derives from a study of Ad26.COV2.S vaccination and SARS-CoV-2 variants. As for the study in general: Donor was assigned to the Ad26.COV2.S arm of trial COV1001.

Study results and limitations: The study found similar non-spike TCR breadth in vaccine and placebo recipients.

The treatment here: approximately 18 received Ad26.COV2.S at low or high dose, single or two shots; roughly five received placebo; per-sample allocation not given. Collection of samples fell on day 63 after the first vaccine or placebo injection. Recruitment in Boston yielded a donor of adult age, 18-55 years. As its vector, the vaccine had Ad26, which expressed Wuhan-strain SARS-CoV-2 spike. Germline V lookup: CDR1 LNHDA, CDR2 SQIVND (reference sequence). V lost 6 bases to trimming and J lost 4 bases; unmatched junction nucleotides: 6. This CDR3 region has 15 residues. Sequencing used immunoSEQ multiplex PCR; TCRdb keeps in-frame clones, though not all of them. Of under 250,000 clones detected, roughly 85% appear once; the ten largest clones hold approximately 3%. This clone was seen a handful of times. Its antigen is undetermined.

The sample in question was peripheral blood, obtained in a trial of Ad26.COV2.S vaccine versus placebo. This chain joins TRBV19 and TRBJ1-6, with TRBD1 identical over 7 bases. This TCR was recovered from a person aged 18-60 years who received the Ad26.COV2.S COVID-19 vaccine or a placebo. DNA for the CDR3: TGTGCCAGTAGCCGACAGGGTCTGTATAATTCACCCCTCCACTTT. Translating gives CASSRQGLYNSPLHF.